This T cell receptor (beta chain) was captured in a study of regulatory T cells in long-lasting Graves disease. Points from the study as a whole: Persistent disease favored TRBV28, TRBJ1-2 and TRBJ2-5.

This clonotype showed up just a few times. Its antigen is unidentified. The time point was: persistent/refractory GD, antithyroid drugs over 5 years with positive TRAb. Generation of the TCR library employed RNA extracted from PBMCs. The guidelines of the American Thyroid Association were the basis for diagnosing Graves' disease. CDR3 length equals 18 residues. Trimming cost V 2 bases and J 0 bases, with 20 bases left between them. Per the germline V gene, CDR1 is GTSNPN and CDR2 is SVGIG (reference sequence). To make TCR beta libraries, researchers used iRepertoire HTBI primers and Arm-PCR of CDR3 regions. TCRdb re-analysed the multiplex PCR reads in MiXCR, keeping a single row per CDR3 protein. This table has 420,000 or so distinct CDR3 sequences, 20% to 30% appearing once.

The clonotype originates from a female donor with Graves disease. The chain links TRBV30 to TRBJ2-4, with D possibly TRBD1 on 6 matching bases. Sequenced material: peripheral blood mononuclear cells (PBMCs), taken when the disease was refractory, from a patient treated with antithyroid drugs. The DNA for the CDR3 is TGTGCCTGGAGTTTAACAGGGACCGGAGGTCTAGCCAAAAACATTCAGTACTTC. This encodes CAWSLTGTGGLAKNIQYF.